This T cell receptor beta chain was retrieved from a study of blood T cell repertoires in COVID-19 (TCRdb year 2020). About the full investigation: Collaborator samples came from the United States, Italy and Spain and covered acute and convalescent phases of COVID-19. The repertoires were released in a freely available public database intended as a resource for research on the immune response to SARS-CoV-2. The dataset comprised deeply sampled blood TCRbeta repertoires from subjects exposed to, actively infected with, or recovered from COVID-19. The prospective study material was composed of cDNA or gDNA derived from T cells, B-cell-depleted T cells, or PBMCs. Where available, HLA class I and class II types were obtained from metadata supplied by the sample provider rather than from assay-based typing. Sample metadata almost always included a de-identified subject ID, COVID-19 status, age in years and sex. The samples were drawn from the first 160 participants of the ongoing ImmuneRACE study and from 950 to 1,500 subjects provided by 6 global collaborators.

CDR1 SEHNR and CDR2 FQNEAQ were looked up in the germline V gene (reference sequence). Its CDR3 holds 12 amino acids, cysteine through phenylalanine. CDR3 DNA is the only sequence kept; it has 36 bases, read in frame from the first base. The germline V end is reduced by 5 bases and the J end by 7 bases; junction bases left unmatched: 2. As concerns this clone: Its cognate antigen has yet to be identified. Per-nucleotide qualities are absent, and no much larger clonotype sits a single base away.

Results and caveats for the whole study, not just this receptor: Clinical and demographic metadata were provided uncurated, with the amount varying by source and participant.

Each collaborating institution followed its own protocols to collect whole blood in K2EDTA tubes. For TCRbeta analysis, collaborators shipped samples as frozen whole blood, isolated PBMCs, or DNA extracted from either of those sample types. TCRbeta CDR3 regions were amplified from genomic DNA by means of the immunoSEQ Assay, a bias-controlled multiplex PCR. The paper's processing steps were these. Nucleated cell counts per sample were estimated from amplification of reference gene primers within the assay. To quantify the absolute abundance of each unique TCRbeta CDR3 rearrangement, sequence reads were collapsed and filtered. For each sample, productive Simpson clonality was calculated as the square root of Simpson's diversity index over productive rearrangements. TCRdb retrieved this table from immuneACCESS and kept in-frame rearrangements only. Not all clones are present; in checked studies, unresolved V genes account for under half, and no reason is known for the remainder. Clone size and V and J calls were adopted from that table, with D and trimming inferred from the DNA. The sample table shows more than 150,000 clones, and about 85% are seen once. The ten largest clonotypes hold 0.99% of the sample.

The sample taken for sequencing was peripheral blood. The source is a man aged 18 to 29 with acute or convalescent COVID-19. This sequence uses TRBV7-9 and TRBJ1-5, and TRBD1 aligns with 7 junction nucleotides. The nucleotide sequence is given as TGTGCCAGCAGCGAAGGGGGCCAGCCCCAGCATTTT. This codes for CASSEGGQPQHF.